This T cell receptor beta chain originates from a study of blood T cell repertoires in COVID-19. About the research overall: The study drew acute and convalescent COVID-19 samples from the United States, Italy and Spain. In each case, the material was cDNA or gDNA derived from T cells, B-cell-depleted T cells, or PBMCs.

TCRdb keeps only in-frame clones here, not all; method: immunoSEQ multiplex PCR. The repertoire holds tens of thousands of clones, with 86% as singletons. The CDR3 length is 14 residues. The V end lost 0 bases, the J end lost 8 bases, and 14 bases lay between the germline ends. Germline loops: CDR1 GTSNPN, CDR2 SVGIG (reference sequence). The clonotype comes from a man aged 45-60 years in a cohort sampled during active COVID-19. V is TRBV30 and J is TRBJ2-1; D ambiguous. The sequencing input was peripheral blood. CDR3 sequence: CAWSVMDPRDEQFF. The CDR3 DNA is TGTGCCTGGAGTGTAATGGATCCCCGGGATGAGCAGTTCTTC.